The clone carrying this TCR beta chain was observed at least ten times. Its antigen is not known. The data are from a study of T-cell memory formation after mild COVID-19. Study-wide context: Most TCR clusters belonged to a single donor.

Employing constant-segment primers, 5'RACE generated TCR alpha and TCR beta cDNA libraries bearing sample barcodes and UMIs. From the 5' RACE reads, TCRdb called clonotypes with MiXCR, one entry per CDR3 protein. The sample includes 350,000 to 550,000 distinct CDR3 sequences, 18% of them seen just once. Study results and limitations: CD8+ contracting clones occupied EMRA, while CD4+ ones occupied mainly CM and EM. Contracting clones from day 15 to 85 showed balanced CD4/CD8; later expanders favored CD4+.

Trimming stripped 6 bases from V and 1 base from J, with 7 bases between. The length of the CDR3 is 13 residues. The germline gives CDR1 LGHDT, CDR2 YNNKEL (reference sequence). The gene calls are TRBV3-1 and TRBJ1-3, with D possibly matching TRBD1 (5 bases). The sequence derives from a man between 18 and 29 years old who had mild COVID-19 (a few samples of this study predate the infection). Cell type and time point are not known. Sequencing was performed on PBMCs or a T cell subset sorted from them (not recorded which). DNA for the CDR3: TGTGCCAGCAGTCGACAGTCTGGAAACACCATATATTTT. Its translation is CASSRQSGNTIYF.